This T cell receptor beta chain was sequenced for a study of cytotoxic CD8 clonotypes in ibrutinib-treated CLL. For the study at large: Included were some eleven relapsed/refractory and about 14 treatment-naive patients, of whom approximately 18 were IGHV unmutated. Samples averaged approximately 240,000 productive templates and 90,000 to 100,000 productive rearrangements. Following a median around 13 months of treatment, with a range of 6 to 36, response samples were taken.

Produced via immunoSEQ multiplex PCR; TCRdb's table is partial and in-frame only. The sample consists of about 32,000 clones, 71% of them appearing once. Study-level findings and limits: Contraction or stability on treatment characterized the public clonotypes, which were uncommon.

V lost 0 bases, J lost 0 bases, and 2 bases lay in between. This CDR3 has 13 amino acids. Germline V lookup: CDR1 ENHRY, CDR2 SYGVKD. As concerns this clone: The antigen is undetermined.

The clonotype was recovered from a human donor with chronic lymphocytic leukemia. The gene calls are TRBV10-3 and TRBJ1-1; D uncertain. The sample in question was PBMCs, obtained at disease progression, from a patient treated with ibrutinib. CDR3 sequence reads: CAISESMNTEAFF. CDR3 DNA: TGTGCCATCAGTGAGTCGATGAACACTGAAGCTTTCTTT.